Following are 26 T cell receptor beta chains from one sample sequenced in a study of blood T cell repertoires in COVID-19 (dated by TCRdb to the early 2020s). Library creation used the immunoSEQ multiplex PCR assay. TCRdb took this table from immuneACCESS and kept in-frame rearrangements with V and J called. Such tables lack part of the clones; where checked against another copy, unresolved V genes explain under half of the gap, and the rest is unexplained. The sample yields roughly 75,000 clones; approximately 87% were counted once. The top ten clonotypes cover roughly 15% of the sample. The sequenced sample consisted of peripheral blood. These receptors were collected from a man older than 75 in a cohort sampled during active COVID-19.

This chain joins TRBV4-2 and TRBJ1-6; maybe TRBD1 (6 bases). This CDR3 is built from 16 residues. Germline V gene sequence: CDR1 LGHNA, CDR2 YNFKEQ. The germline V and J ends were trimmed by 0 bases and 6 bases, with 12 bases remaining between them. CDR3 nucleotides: TGTGCCAGCAGCCAAGAGGATGACAGGACTAATTCACCCCTCCACTTT. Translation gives CASSQEDDRTNSPLHF.

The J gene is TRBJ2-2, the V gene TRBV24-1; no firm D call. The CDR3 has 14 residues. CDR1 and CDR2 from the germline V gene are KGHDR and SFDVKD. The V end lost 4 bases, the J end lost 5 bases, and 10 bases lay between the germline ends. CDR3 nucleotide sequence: TGTGCCACCAGTGAGGCCGTATCGACCGGGGAGCTGTTTTTT. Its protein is CATSEAVSTGELFF.

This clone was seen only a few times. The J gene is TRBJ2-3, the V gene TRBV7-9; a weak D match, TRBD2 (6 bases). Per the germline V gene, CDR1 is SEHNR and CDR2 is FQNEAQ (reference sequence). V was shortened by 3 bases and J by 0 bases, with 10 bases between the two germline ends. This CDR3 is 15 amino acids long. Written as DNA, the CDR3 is TGTGCCAGCAGCTTCCGGCGGGGAAGCACAGATACGCAGTATTTT. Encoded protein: CASSFRRGSTDTQYF.

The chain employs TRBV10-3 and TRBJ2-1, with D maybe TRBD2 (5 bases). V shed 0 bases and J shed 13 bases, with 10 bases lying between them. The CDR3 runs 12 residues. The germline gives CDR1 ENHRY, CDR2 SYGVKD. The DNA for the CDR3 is TGTGCCATCAGTGAGTCTTACCGGGATCAGTTCTTC. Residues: CAISESYRDQFF.

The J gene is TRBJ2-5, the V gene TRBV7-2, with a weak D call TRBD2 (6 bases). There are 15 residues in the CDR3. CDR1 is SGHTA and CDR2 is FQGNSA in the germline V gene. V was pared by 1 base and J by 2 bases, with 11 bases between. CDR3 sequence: CASSLVGRGQETQYF. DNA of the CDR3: TGTGCCAGCAGCTTAGTGGGACGGGGGCAAGAGACCCAGTACTTC. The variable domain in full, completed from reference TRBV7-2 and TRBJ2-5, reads GAGVSQSPSNKVTEKGKDVELRCDPISGHTALYWYRQSLGQGLEFLIYFQGNSAPDKSGLPSDRFSAERTGGSVSTLTIQRTQQEDSAVYLCASSLVGRGQETQYFGPGTRLLVL.

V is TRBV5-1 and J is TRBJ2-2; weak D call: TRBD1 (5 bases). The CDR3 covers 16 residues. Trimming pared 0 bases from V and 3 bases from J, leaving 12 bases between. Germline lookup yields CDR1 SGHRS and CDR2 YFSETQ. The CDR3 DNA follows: TGCGCCAGCAGCTTGGATCAGGGATCGGACACCGGGGAGCTGTTTTTT. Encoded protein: CASSLDQGSDTGELFF. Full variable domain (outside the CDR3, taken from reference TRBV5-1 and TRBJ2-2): KAGVTQTPRYLIKTRGQQVTLSCSPISGHRSVSWYQQTPGQGLQFLFEYFSETQRNKGNFPGRFSGRQFSNSRSEMNVSTLELGDSALYLCASSLDQGSDTGELFFGEGSRLTVL.

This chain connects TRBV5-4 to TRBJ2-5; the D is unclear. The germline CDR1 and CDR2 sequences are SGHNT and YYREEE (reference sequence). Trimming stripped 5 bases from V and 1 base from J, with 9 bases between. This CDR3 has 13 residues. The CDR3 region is CASRNGLQETQYF. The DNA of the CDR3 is TGTGCCAGCAGGAATGGGCTCCAAGAGACCCAGTACTTC.

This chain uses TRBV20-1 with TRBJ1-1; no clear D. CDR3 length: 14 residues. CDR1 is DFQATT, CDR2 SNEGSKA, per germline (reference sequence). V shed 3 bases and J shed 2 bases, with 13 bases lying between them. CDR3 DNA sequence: TGCAGTGCTAGTGGGCCAGGCATAAACACTGAAGCTTTCTTT. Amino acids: CSASGPGINTEAFF.

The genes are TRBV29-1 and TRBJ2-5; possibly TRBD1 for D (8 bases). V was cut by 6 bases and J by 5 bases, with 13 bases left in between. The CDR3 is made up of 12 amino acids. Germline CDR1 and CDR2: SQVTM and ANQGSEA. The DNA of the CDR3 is TGCAGCGTCACAGGGGGAGGGGAGACCCAGTACTTC. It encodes CSVTGGGETQYF. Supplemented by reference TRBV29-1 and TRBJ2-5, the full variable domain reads SAVISQKPSRDICQRGTSLTIQCQVDSQVTMMFWYRQQPGQSLTLIATANQGSEATYESGFVIDKFPISRPNLTFSTLTVSNMSPEDSSIYLCSVTGGGETQYFGPGTRLLVL.

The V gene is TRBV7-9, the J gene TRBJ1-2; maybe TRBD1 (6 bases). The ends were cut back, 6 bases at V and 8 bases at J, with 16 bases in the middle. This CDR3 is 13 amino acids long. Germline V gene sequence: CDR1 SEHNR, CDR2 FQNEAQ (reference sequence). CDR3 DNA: TGTGCCAGCAGACCCCTTACAGGGTACGGCTACACCTTC. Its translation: CASRPLTGYGYTF.

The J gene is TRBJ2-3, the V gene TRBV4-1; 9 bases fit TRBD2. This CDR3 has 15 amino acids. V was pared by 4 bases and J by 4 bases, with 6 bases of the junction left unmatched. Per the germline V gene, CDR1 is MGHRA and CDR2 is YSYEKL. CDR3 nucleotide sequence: TGCGCCAGCAGCCCGGGACTAGCTGTCCCAGATACGCAGTATTTT. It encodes CASSPGLAVPDTQYF.

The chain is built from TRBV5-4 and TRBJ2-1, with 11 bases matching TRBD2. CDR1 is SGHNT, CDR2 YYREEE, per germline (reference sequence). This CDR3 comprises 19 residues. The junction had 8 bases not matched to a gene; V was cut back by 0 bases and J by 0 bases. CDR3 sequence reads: CASSLGVSGGASSYNEQFF. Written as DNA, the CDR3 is TGTGCCAGCAGCTTGGGTGTTAGCGGGGGGGCCAGCTCCTACAATGAGCAGTTCTTC.

DNA of the CDR3: TGTGCCAGAAGCTTGGTCAAAGGGGAAGGGCATCAGCCCCAGCATTTT. Translated, it gives CARSLVKGEGHQPQHF. V is TRBV5-3 and J is TRBJ1-5, with D perhaps TRBD1 (5 bases). TRBV5-3 is identified as an open reading frame with a role that is uncertain. The CDR3 runs to 16 residues. V lost 0 bases to trimming and J lost 5 bases, with 15 bases between them.

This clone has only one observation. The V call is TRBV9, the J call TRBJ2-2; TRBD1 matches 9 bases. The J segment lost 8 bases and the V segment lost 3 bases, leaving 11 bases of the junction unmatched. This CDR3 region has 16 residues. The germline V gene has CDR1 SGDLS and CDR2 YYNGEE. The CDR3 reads CASSAAGTGRFGELFF. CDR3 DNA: TGTGCCAGCAGCGCAGCCGGGACAGGGCGTTTTGGGGAGCTGTTTTTT.

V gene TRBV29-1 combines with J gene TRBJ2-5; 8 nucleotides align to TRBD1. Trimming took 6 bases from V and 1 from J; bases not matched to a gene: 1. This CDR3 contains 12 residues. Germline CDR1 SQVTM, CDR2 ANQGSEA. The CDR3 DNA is TGCAGCGTGGACAGGGTCCAAGAGACCCAGTACTTC. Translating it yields CSVDRVQETQYF.

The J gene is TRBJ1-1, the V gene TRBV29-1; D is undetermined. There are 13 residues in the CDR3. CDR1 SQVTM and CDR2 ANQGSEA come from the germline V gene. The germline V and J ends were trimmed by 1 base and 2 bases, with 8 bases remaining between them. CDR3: CSVEGTVNTEAFF. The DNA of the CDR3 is TGCAGCGTTGAAGGCACAGTAAACACTGAAGCTTTCTTT. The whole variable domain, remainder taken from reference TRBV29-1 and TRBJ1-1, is SAVISQKPSRDICQRGTSLTIQCQVDSQVTMMFWYRQQPGQSLTLIATANQGSEATYESGFVIDKFPISRPNLTFSTLTVSNMSPEDSSIYLCSVEGTVNTEAFFGQGTRLTVV.

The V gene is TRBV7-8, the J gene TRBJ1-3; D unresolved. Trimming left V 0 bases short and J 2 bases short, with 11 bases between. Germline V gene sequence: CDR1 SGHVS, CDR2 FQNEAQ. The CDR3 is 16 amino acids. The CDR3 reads CASSLAAGGTGNTIYF. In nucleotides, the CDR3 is TGTGCCAGCAGCTTAGCGGCGGGTGGAACTGGAAACACCATATATTTT.

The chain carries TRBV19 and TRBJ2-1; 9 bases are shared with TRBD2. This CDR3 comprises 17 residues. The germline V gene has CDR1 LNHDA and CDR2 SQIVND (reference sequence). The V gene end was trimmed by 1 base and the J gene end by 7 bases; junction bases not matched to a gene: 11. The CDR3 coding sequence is TGTGCCAGTAGTATAGGGATTAGCGGGGGCCGCACTAATGAGCAGTTCTTC. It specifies CASSIGISGGRTNEQFF.

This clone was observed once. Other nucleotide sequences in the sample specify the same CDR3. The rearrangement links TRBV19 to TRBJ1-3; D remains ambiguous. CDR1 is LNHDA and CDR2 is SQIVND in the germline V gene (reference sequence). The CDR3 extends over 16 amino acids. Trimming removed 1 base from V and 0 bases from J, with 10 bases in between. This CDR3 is CASSIGYSLSGNTIYF. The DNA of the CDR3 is TGTGCCAGTAGTATAGGGTACAGCCTCTCTGGAAACACCATATATTTT.

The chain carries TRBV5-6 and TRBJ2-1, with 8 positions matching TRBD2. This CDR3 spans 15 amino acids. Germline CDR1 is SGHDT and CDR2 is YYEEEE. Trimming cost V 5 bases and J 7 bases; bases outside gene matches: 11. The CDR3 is CASRPSGGPGNEQFF. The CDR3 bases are TGTGCCAGCAGACCCTCGGGGGGGCCAGGGAATGAGCAGTTCTTC.

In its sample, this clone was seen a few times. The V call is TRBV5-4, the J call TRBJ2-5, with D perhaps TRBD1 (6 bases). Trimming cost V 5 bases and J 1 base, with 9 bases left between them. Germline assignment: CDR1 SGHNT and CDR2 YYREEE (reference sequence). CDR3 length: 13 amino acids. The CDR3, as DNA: TGTGCCAGCAGAACAGGGATCCAAGAGACCCAGTACTTC. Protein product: CASRTGIQETQYF.

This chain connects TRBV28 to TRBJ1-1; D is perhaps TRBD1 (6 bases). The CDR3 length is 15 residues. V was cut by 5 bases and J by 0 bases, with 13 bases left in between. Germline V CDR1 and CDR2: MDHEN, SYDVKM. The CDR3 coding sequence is TGTGCCAGCAGTGGCTCCGGGACAATGAACACTGAAGCTTTCTTT. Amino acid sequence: CASSGSGTMNTEAFF.

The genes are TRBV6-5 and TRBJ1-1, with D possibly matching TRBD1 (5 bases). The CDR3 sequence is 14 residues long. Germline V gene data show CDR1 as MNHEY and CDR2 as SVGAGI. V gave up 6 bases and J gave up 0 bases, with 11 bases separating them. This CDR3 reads CASRTTGMNTEAFF. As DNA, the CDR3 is TGTGCCAGCAGGACCACAGGTATGAACACTGAAGCTTTCTTT.

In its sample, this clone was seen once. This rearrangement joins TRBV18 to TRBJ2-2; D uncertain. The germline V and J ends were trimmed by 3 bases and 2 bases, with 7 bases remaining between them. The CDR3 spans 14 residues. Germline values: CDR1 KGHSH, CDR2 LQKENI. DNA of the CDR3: TGTGCCAGCTCACCGGCGGCCAACACCGGGGAGCTGTTTTTT. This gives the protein CASSPAANTGELFF.

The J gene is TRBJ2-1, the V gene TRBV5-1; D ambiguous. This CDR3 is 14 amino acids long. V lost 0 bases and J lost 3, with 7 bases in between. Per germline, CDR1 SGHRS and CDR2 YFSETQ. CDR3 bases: TGCGCCAGCAGCTTGGAACGCTACTACAATGAGCAGTTCTTC. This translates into CASSLERYYNEQFF.

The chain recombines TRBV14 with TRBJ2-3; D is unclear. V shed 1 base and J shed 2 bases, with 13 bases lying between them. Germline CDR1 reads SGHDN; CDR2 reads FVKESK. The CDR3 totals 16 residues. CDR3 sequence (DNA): TGTGCCAGCAGCCAAGTTCAGGTCCGACCCACAGATACGCAGTATTTT. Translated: CASSQVQVRPTDTQYF.